The 28 T cell receptor beta chains reported below all come from one sample, sequenced in a study of blood T cell repertoires in COVID-19. This table comes from immunoSEQ multiplex PCR, and its TCRdb copy is limited to in-frame clones, with some not included. The data show about 180,000 clones, approximately 90% seen once. Sequencing was carried out using peripheral blood. The receptors come from a woman aged 45-65 years with acute or convalescent COVID-19.

This sequence joins TRBV15 and TRBJ1-1, with 10 nucleotides matching TRBD1. The CDR3 has 14 residues. The V gene end was trimmed by 1 base and the J gene end by 9 bases; junction bases not matched to a gene: 5. Germline V CDR1 and CDR2: LNHNV, YYDKDF (reference sequence). The CDR3 is CATSRVGQGDKAFF. For the CDR3, the DNA is TGTGCCACCAGCAGAGTAGGACAGGGGGATAAAGCTTTCTTT.

The chain combines TRBV30 with TRBJ1-2; D is uncertain. CDR1 and CDR2 (germline): GTSNPN, SVGIG (reference sequence). The CDR3 spans 14 residues. This CDR3 reads CASGESYSNYGYTF. The DNA for the CDR3 is TGTGCTTCGGGAGAGTCATACTCTAACTATGGCTACACCTTC.

The chain carries TRBV19 and TRBJ2-3; 10 positions match TRBD2. V lost 7 bases to trimming and J lost 5 bases; unmatched junction nucleotides: 6. The CDR3 has 14 residues. Per the germline V gene, CDR1 is LNHDA and CDR2 is SQIVND (reference sequence). This CDR3 is CASTSGGAGDTQYF. CDR3 DNA: TGTGCCAGTACGAGCGGGGGGGCTGGAGATACGCAGTATTTT. Complete variable domain (other parts from reference TRBV19 and TRBJ2-3): DGGITQSPKYLFRKEGQNVTLSCEQNLNHDAMYWYRQDPGQGLRLIYYSQIVNDFQKGDIAEGYSVSREKKESFPLTVTSAQKNPTAFYLCASTSGGAGDTQYFGPGTRLTVL.

The chain employs TRBV30 and TRBJ2-3, with 8 bases lining up with TRBD1. V was pared by 3 bases and J by 4 bases, with 6 bases of the junction left unmatched. CDR3 length: 14 amino acids. The germline V gene encodes CDR1 GTSNPN and CDR2 SVGIG (reference sequence). The CDR3: CAWRTGDWADTQYF. The CDR3, as DNA: TGTGCCTGGAGGACAGGGGACTGGGCAGATACGCAGTATTTT.

This chain joins TRBV6-5 and TRBJ2-2, with 8 bases matching TRBD2. The J segment lost 5 bases and the V segment lost 4 bases, leaving 6 bases of the junction unmatched. The CDR3 runs 15 residues. Germline lookup yields CDR1 MNHEY and CDR2 SVGAGI. The CDR3 sequence is CASSSRVAGTGELFF. CDR3 bases: TGTGCCAGCAGTTCCCGAGTAGCGGGGACCGGGGAGCTGTTTTTT.

This rearrangement joins TRBV2 to TRBJ1-2, with 7 nucleotides matching TRBD1. This CDR3 has 13 amino acids. Trimming took 6 bases from V and 6 from J; bases not matched to a gene: 7. CDR1 is SNHLY, CDR2 FYNNEI, per germline. CDR3 sequence (DNA): TGTGCCAGCAGAGAGACAGGGTGGCATGGCTACACCTTC. Translation gives CASRETGWHGYTF. Combining the CDR3 with reference TRBV2 and TRBJ1-2 gives the whole variable domain EPEVTQTPSHQVTQMGQEVILRCVPISNHLYFYWYRQILGQKVEFLVSFYNNEISEKSEIFDDQFSVERPDGSNFTLKIRSTKLEDSAMYFCASRETGWHGYTFGSGTRLTVV.

The V and J genes are TRBV10-2 and TRBJ1-5; TRBD1 matches 7 bases. Per germline, CDR1 WSHSY and CDR2 SAAADI. The CDR3 runs to 14 residues. The J segment lost 4 bases and the V segment lost 10 bases, leaving 10 bases of the junction unmatched. CDR3 sequence: CATTDREENQPQHF. The CDR3 nucleotides read TGCGCCACCACCGACAGGGAAGAAAATCAGCCCCAGCATTTT.

The gene calls are TRBV7-2 and TRBJ1-5; D perhaps matches TRBD1 (5 bases). The germline V and J ends were trimmed by 4 bases and 5 bases, with 15 bases remaining between them. Germline CDR1 is SGHTA and CDR2 is FQGNSA. This CDR3 region has 15 residues. The CDR3 coding sequence is TGTGCCAGCAGCTCGCGGGACCTGGGGCATCAGCCCCAGCATTTT. This gives the protein CASSSRDLGHQPQHF.

The V gene is TRBV18, the J gene TRBJ1-2; D gene uncertain. V lost 3 bases and J lost 1, with 6 bases in between. The CDR3 spans 13 residues. Germline V gives CDR1 KGHSH, CDR2 LQKENI. CDR3 sequence reads: CASSPTSNYGYTF. CDR3 DNA sequence: TGTGCCAGCTCACCCACAAGTAACTATGGCTACACCTTC.

The chain couples TRBV12-3 or TRBV12-4 to TRBJ1-2, with D unresolved. Trimming removed 6 bases at V and 6 bases at J, with 14 bases between. The CDR3 covers 13 residues. For the CDR3, the DNA is TGTGCCAGCAGCCCTACGGTGAGCGATGGCTACACCTTC. Amino acids: CASSPTVSDGYTF.

The chain is built from TRBV20-1 and TRBJ1-1, with 8 bases matching TRBD1. Per the germline V gene, CDR1 is DFQATT and CDR2 is SNEGSKA (reference sequence). J lost 6 bases, V lost 3 bases, and 6 bases had no gene match. The CDR3 spans 13 residues. CDR3 sequence (DNA): TGCAGTGCTAGTCAGGGGGCATTTTCTGAAGCTTTCTTT. Translation gives CSASQGAFSEAFF.

This chain joins TRBV30 and TRBJ2-4; 9 bases agree with TRBD1. Germline CDR1 reads GTSNPN; CDR2 reads SVGIG (reference sequence). CDR3 length equals 12 residues. Germline trimming cut 2 bases from V and 9 bases from J; bases unmatched to any gene: 2. The CDR3 loop is CAWSTTGGIQYF. CDR3 DNA sequence: TGTGCCTGGAGTACGACAGGGGGCATTCAGTACTTC.

The table lists this clone with a count of one. The chain employs TRBV24-1 and TRBJ2-2; possible D gene TRBD2, 5 bases. Between the trimmed V and J ends, which lost 4 bases and 0 bases, there was a span of 11 bases. This CDR3 region has 16 residues. Per germline, CDR1 KGHDR and CDR2 SFDVKD. The CDR3 sequence: CATSDPYGTNTGELFF. The CDR3 DNA is TGTGCCACCAGTGACCCTTACGGGACGAACACCGGGGAGCTGTTTTTT.

The CDR3 loop reads CASTKTAANYGYTF. Written as DNA, the CDR3 is TGTGCCAGCACCAAGACCGCGGCTAACTATGGCTACACCTTC. The chain has TRBV6-5 and TRBJ1-2; D gene ambiguous. The CDR3 totals 14 residues. Germline V lookup: CDR1 MNHEY, CDR2 SVGAGI. V was trimmed by 7 bases and J by 0 bases, leaving 12 bases between them.

The V gene is TRBV6-5, the J gene TRBJ1-2; 7 bases are a match to TRBD1. Germline V gene lookup returns CDR1 MNHEY and CDR2 SVGAGI. The CDR3 sequence is 13 residues long. Trimming took 4 bases from V and 2 from J; bases not matched to a gene: 1. Here the CDR3 DNA reads TGTGCCAGCAGTTCGACAGGGAACTATGGCTACACCTTC. Translated: CASSSTGNYGYTF.

A word on this clone: Other DNA sequences from this sample encode an identical CDR3 as well. V usage is TRBV7-9 and J usage is TRBJ2-7; 7 nucleotides align to TRBD1. The CDR3 has 14 amino acids. V lost 1 base to trimming and J lost 4 bases; unmatched junction nucleotides: 4. CDR1 SEHNR and CDR2 FQNEAQ come from the germline V gene (reference sequence). CDR3 residues: CASSLEGGPYEQYF. The CDR3 bases are TGTGCCAGCAGCTTAGAAGGGGGCCCTTACGAGCAGTACTTC. The entire variable domain, with the rest obtained from reference TRBV7-9 and TRBJ2-7, is as follows: DTGVSQNPRHKITKRGQNVTFRCDPISEHNRLYWYRQTLGQGPEFLTYFQNEAQLEKSRLLSDRFSAERPKGSFSTLEIQRTEQGDSAMYLCASSLEGGPYEQYFGPGTRLTVT.

The chain is built from TRBV7-6 and TRBJ1-6; 7 bases map to TRBD1. The CDR3 sequence is 14 residues long. The V gene's germline CDR1 is SGHVS and CDR2 FNYEAQ. V lost 5 bases to trimming and J lost 5 bases; unmatched junction nucleotides: 3. This CDR3 is CASSAGQNNSPLHF. In DNA form, the CDR3 reads TGTGCCAGCAGCGCGGGACAGAATAATTCACCCCTCCACTTT.

V usage is TRBV29-1 and J usage is TRBJ2-1; 10 positions match TRBD2. The V gene end was trimmed by 5 bases and the J gene end by 7 bases; junction bases not matched to a gene: 5. CDR1 is SQVTM, CDR2 ANQGSEA, per germline. The CDR3 loop spans 13 amino acids. The CDR3 DNA reads as TGCAGCGTTCTGGGACTAGCGCCGAATGAGCAGTTCTTC. Protein sequence: CSVLGLAPNEQFF.

The rearrangement links TRBV18 to TRBJ1-2; D ambiguous. V lost 1 base and J lost 6, with 15 bases in between. The germline V gene has CDR1 KGHSH and CDR2 LQKENI. This CDR3 comprises 15 residues. The CDR3 DNA is TGTGCCAGCTCACCACAGCAGGCCCGATATGATGGCTACACCTTC. Protein: CASSPQQARYDGYTF.

In DNA form, the CDR3 reads TGCGCCAGCAGCCCCAGAGGGAACTGGAATGGCTACACCTTC. It yields the protein CASSPRGNWNGYTF. This chain uses TRBV5-1 with TRBJ1-2; the D is unclear. Trimming stripped 4 bases from V and 6 bases from J, with 16 bases between. CDR3 length: 14 amino acids. Germline V gives CDR1 SGHRS, CDR2 YFSETQ.

The genes are TRBV18 and TRBJ2-1; D gene unclear. The V gene's germline CDR1 is KGHSH and CDR2 LQKENI. The CDR3 consists of 14 residues. Trimming pared 0 bases from V and 7 bases from J, leaving 10 bases between. The CDR3 sequence: CASSPPGSGNEQFF. The CDR3 bases are TGTGCCAGCTCACCACCGGGCAGTGGGAATGAGCAGTTCTTC. The entire variable domain, with the rest obtained from reference TRBV18 and TRBJ2-1, is as follows: NAGVMQNPRHLVRRRGQEARLRCSPMKGHSHVYWYRQLPEEGLKFMVYLQKENIIDESGMPKERFSAEFPKEGPSILRIQQVVRGDSAAYFCASSPPGSGNEQFFGPGTRLTVL.

The chain couples TRBV24-1 to TRBJ1-5, with TRBD1 identical over 9 bases. The CDR3 contains 16 residues. Per germline, CDR1 KGHDR and CDR2 SFDVKD. V lost 4 bases, J lost 2 bases, and 5 bases stayed unmatched. The CDR3 sequence: CATSDRTGDGNQPQHF. The CDR3 DNA is TGTGCCACCAGTGACCGGACAGGGGATGGCAATCAGCCCCAGCATTTT.

In DNA form, the CDR3 reads TGTGCCAGCAGCTTGAGAGGCGGGGGGTATGAGACCCAGTACTTC. The encoded protein is CASSLRGGGYETQYF. The chain couples TRBV7-2 to TRBJ2-5, with 8 bases fitting TRBD2. CDR1 is SGHTA and CDR2 is FQGNSA in the germline V gene. The CDR3 covers 15 residues. With V trimmed by 3 bases and J by 5 bases, 8 bases remained unmatched.

The chain carries TRBV4-1 and TRBJ1-4, with 11 bases fitting TRBD1. Germline V lookup: CDR1 MGHRA, CDR2 YSYEKL. This CDR3 is 15 amino acids long. V was clipped by 3 bases and J by 5 bases; unmatched bases: 2. This chain's CDR3 is CASSQGDRGNEKLFF. The CDR3 DNA sequence: TGCGCCAGCAGCCAGGGGGACAGGGGGAATGAAAAACTGTTTTTT.

The chain employs TRBV29-1 and TRBJ2-5; D ambiguous. Germline V gene data show CDR1 as SQVTM and CDR2 as ANQGSEA. The CDR3 consists of 12 residues. V was trimmed by 7 bases and J by 4 bases, leaving 13 bases between them. This CDR3 reads CSARVRGETQYF. DNA for the CDR3: TGCAGCGCCCGGGTAAGAGGAGAGACCCAGTACTTC.

The chain employs TRBV6-5 and TRBJ1-3; possibly TRBD1 for D (6 bases). The CDR3 length is 13 residues. The V gene lost 6 bases and the J gene lost 4 bases, with 10 bases spanning the gap. Per the germline V gene, CDR1 is MNHEY and CDR2 is SVGAGI. CDR3 sequence reads: CASSTGFGNTIYF. CDR3 DNA: TGTGCCAGCAGCACAGGGTTCGGAAACACCATATATTTT.

The chain uses TRBV5-1 and TRBJ2-7, with 9 bases lining up with TRBD2. Trimming took 1 base from V and 0 from J; bases not matched to a gene: 5. Germline-derived CDR1 and CDR2 are SGHRS and YFSETQ. The CDR3 has 16 amino acids. CDR3 in amino acids: CASSLISGGYSYEQYF. Here the CDR3 DNA reads TGCGCCAGCAGCTTGATCAGCGGGGGGTACTCCTACGAGCAGTACTTC. Full variable domain (remainder filled in from reference TRBV5-1 and TRBJ2-7): KAGVTQTPRYLIKTRGQQVTLSCSPISGHRSVSWYQQTPGQGLQFLFEYFSETQRNKGNFPGRFSGRQFSNSRSEMNVSTLELGDSALYLCASSLISGGYSYEQYFGPGTRLTVT.

This chain connects TRBV7-2 to TRBJ2-7; 8 positions agree with TRBD2. Germline CDR1 is SGHTA and CDR2 is FQGNSA. V was clipped by 1 base and J by 4 bases; unmatched bases: 6. CDR3 size: 15 residues. CDR3 region: CASSLGSGGLYEQYF. The CDR3 DNA sequence: TGTGCCAGCAGCTTAGGAAGCGGGGGCCTTTACGAGCAGTACTTC.